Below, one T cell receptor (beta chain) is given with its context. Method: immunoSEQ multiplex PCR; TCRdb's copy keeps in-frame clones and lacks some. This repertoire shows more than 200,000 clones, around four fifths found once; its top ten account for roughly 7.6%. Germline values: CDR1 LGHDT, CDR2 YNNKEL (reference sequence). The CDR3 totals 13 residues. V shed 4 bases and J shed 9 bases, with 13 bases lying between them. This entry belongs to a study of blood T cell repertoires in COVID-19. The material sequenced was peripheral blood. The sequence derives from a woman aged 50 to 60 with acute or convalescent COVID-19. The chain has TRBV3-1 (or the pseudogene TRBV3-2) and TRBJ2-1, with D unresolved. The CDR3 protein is CASSRRQVSEQFF. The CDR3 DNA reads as TGTGCCAGCAGCCGACGTCAGGTTAGTGAGCAGTTCTTC.